The sequence of this T cell receptor beta chain was determined in a study of blood T cell repertoires in COVID-19. For the study at large: The origin of the acute and convalescent COVID-19 samples was the United States, Italy and Spain.

The sample holds one count of this clone. Germline V gene sequence: CDR1 LGHNA, CDR2 YNFKEQ. The junction had 12 bases not matched to a gene; V was cut back by 4 bases and J by 6 bases. The CDR3 extends over 15 amino acids. Generated by immunoSEQ multiplex PCR, the TCRdb table keeps only in-frame clones and is missing some. Of 150,000 or so clones listed, roughly nine tenths are singletons. This chain joins TRBV4-2 and TRBJ2-7; 7 bases fit TRBD1. Material for sequencing was peripheral blood. The clonotype originates from a man aged 50 to 60 with acute or convalescent COVID-19. For the CDR3, the DNA is TGTGCCAGCAGCCCCGACAGGGTAGCCCACTCCGAGCAGTACTTC. Translation: CASSPDRVAHSEQYF.